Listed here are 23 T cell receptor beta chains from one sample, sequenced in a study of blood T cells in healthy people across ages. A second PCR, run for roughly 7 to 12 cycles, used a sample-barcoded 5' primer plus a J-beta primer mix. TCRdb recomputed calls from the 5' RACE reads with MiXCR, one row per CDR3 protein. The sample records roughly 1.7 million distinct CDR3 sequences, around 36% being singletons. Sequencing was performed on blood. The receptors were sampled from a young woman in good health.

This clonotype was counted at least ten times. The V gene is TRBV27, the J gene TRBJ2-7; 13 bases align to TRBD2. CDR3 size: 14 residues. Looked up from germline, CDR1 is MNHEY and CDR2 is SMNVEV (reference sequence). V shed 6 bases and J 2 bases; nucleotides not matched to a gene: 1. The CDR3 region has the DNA TGTGCCAGCAGGACTAGCGGGGGGACCTACGAGCAGTACTTC. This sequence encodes CASRTSGGTYEQYF.

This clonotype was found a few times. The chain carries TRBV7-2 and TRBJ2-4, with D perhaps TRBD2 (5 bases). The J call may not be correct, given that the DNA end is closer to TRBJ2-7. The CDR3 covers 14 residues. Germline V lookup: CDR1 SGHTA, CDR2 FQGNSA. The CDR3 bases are TGTGCCAGCAGCTTAGCGGGAGATGTAGACGAGCAGTACTTC. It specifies CASSLAGDVDEQYF.

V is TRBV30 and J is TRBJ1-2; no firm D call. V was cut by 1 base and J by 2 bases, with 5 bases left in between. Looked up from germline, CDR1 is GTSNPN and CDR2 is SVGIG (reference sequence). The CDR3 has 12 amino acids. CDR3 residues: CAWSEENYGYTF. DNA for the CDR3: TGTGCCTGGAGTGAGGAGAACTATGGCTACACCTTC.

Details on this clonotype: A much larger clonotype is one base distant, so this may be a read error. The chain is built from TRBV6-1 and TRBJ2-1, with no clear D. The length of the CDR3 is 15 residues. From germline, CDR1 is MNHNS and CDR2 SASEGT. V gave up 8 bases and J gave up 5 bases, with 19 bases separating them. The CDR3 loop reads CASDEVANLHNEQFF. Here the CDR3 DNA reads TGTGCCAGCGACGAAGTGGCTAACCTTCACAATGAGCAGTTCTTC.

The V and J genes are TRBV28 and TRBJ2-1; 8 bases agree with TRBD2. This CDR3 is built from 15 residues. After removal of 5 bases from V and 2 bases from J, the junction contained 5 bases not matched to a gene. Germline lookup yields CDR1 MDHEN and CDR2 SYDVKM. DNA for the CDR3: TGTGCCAGCAGTAAACTAGCGGCGACCTACAATGAGCAGTTCTTC. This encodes CASSKLAATYNEQFF.

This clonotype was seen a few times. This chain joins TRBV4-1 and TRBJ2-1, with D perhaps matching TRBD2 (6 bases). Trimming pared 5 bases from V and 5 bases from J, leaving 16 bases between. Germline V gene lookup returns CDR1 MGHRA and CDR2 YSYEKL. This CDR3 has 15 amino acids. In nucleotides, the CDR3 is TGCGCCAGCAGCACCGGAGGGATCCCCAACAATGAGCAGTTCTTC. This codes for CASSTGGIPNNEQFF.

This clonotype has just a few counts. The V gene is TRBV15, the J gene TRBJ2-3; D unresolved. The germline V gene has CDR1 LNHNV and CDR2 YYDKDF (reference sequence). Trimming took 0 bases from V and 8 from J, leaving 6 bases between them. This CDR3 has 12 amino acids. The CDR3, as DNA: TGTGCCACCAGCAGAGATGGTGTTACGCAGTATTTT. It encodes CATSRDGVTQYF. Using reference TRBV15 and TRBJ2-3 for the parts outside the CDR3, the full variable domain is DAMVIQNPRYQVTQFGKPVTLSCSQTLNHNVMYWYQQKSSQAPKLLFHYYDKDFNNEADTPDNFQSRRPNTSFCFLDIRSPGLGDTAMYLCATSRDGVTQYFGPGTRLTVL.

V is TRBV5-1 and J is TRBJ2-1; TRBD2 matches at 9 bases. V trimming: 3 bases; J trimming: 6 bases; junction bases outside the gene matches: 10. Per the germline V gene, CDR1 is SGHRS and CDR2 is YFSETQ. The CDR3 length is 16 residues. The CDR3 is CASSSDSGSESNEQFF. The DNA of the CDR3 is TGCGCCAGCAGCTCGGATAGCGGGAGTGAGAGCAATGAGCAGTTCTTC.

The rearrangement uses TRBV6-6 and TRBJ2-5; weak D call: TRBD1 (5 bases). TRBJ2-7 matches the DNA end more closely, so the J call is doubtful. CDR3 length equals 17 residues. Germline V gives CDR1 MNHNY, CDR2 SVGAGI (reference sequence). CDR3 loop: CASSYSRMFGAIYEQYF. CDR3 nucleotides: TGTGCCAGCAGTTACTCACGAATGTTTGGGGCGATCTACGAGCAGTACTTC.

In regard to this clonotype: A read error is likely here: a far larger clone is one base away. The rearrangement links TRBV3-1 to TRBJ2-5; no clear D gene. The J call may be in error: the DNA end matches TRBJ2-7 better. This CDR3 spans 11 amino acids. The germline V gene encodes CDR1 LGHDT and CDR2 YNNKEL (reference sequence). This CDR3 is CTSSQVDEQYF. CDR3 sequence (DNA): TGTACCAGCAGCCAAGTTGACGAGCAGTACTTC.

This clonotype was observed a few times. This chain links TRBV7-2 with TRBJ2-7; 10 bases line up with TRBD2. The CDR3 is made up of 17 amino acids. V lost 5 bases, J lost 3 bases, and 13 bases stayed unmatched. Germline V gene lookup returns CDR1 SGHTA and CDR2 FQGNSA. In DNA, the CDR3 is TGTGCCAGCAGCGGCCGGGGGACTAGCGTCATTAGCTACGAGCAGTACTTC. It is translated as CASSGRGTSVISYEQYF.

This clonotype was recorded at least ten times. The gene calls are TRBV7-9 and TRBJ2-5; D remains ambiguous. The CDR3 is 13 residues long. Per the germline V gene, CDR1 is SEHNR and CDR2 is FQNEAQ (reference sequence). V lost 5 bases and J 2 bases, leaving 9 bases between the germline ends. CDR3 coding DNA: TGTGCCAGCAGCATAGGGTCGCAAGAGACCCAGTACTTC. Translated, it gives CASSIGSQETQYF.

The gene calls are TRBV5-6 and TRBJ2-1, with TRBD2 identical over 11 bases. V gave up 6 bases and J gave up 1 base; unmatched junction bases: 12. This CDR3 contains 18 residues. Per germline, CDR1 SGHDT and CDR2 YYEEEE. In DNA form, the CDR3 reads TGTGCCAGCATGGCGTGGACTAGCGGGTCTTTATCCTACAATGAGCAGTTCTTC. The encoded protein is CASMAWTSGSLSYNEQFF.

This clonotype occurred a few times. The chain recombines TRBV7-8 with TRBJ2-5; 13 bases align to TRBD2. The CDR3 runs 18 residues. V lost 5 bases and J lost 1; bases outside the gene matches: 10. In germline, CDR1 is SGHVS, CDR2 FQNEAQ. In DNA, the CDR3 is TGTGCCAGCAGCCTCGGACTAGCGGGGGCCCACCTCCAAGAGACCCAGTACTTC. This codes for CASSLGLAGAHLQETQYF.

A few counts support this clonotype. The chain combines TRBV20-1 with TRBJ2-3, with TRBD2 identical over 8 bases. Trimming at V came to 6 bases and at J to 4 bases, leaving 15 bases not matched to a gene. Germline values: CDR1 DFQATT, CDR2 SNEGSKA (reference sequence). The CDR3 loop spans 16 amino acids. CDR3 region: CSATGSRGGLADTQYF. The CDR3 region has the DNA TGCAGTGCCACAGGCTCCCGGGGGGGCCTTGCAGATACGCAGTATTTT.

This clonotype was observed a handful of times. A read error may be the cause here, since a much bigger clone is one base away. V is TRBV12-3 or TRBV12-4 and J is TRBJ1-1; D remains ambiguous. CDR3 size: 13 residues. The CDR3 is CAGSLWVNTEAFF. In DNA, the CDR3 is TGTGCCGGCAGTTTGTGGGTGAACACTGAAGCTTTCTTT.

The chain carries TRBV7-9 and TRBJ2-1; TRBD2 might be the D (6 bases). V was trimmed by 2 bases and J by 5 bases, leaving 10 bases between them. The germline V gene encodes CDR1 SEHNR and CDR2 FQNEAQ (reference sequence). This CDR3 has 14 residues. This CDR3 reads CASSLRTTHNEQFF. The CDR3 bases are TGTGCCAGCAGCTTAAGGACTACTCACAATGAGCAGTTCTTC.

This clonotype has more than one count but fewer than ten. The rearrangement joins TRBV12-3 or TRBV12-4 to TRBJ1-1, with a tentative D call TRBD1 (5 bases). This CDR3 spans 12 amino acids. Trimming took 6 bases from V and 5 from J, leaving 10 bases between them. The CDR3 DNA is TGTGCCAGCAGGCAGGGTTCGACTGAAGCTTTCTTT. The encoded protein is CASRQGSTEAFF.

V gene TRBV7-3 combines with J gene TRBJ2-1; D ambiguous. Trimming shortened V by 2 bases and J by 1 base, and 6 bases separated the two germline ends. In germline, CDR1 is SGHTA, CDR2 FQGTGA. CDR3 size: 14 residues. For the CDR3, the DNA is TGTGCCAGCAGCTTATACGGTTCCTACAATGAGCAGTTCTTC. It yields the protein CASSLYGSYNEQFF.

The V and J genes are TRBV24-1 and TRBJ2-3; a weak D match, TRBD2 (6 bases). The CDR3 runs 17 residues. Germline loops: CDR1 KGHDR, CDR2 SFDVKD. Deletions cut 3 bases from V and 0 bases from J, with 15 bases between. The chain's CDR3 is CATSDDTPGVSTDTQYF. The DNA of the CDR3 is TGTGCCACCAGTGATGACACCCCGGGAGTCAGCACAGATACGCAGTATTTT.

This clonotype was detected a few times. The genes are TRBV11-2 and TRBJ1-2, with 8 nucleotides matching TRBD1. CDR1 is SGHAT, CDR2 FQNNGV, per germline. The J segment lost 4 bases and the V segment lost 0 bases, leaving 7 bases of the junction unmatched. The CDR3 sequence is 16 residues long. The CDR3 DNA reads TGTGCCAGCAGCTTAGAGTTCCAGGGGGCGGCCTATGGCTACACCTTC. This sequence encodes CASSLEFQGAAYGYTF.

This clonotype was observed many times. The CDR3 bases are TGTGCCAGCAGTTTCGGGCGGGAATACACCTTC. This codes for CASSFGREYTF. The J gene is TRBJ1-2, the V gene TRBV12-3 or TRBV12-4; D ambiguous. Between the trimmed V and J ends, which lost 3 bases and 11 bases, there was a span of 10 bases. This CDR3 contains 11 residues.

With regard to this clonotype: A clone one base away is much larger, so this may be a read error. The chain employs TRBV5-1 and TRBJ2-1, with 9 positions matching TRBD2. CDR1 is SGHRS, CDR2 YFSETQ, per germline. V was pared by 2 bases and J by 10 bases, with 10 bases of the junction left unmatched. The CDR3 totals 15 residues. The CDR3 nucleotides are TGCGCCAGCAGCTTAAATGTAGCGGGGGCGAGGGAGCAGTTCTTC. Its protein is CASSLNVAGAREQFF.